This T cell receptor beta chain emerged from a study of beta chain features in type 1 diabetes. Study-wide points: Equally in patients and controls, PCR might preferentially amplify shorter templates. More deletions and fewer insertions at VDJ junctions were seen in type 1 diabetes patients.

Remarks on this clone: Its antigen remains unidentified.

Expressed TCRB transcripts were sequenced because the entire RNA isolate underwent reverse transcription. Sequenced by immunoSEQ multiplex PCR; TCRdb stores in-frame clones only, minus some. Altogether around 170,000 clones are present, less than 9.5% being singletons, with the ten largest covering over 2%. One heparinised blood draw averaging around 0.12 L was given by each donor. The V segment lost 7 bases and the J segment 0 bases; nucleotides outside the gene matches: 7. The CDR3 is 15 residues long. Germline V lookup: CDR1 SGHAT, CDR2 FQNNGV. This TCR was sampled from a woman between 18 and 29 years old in good health. The sequencing input was central memory CD4+ T cells from blood. The rearrangement joins TRBV11-2 to TRBJ2-7; 9 bases are a match to TRBD2. CDR3 loop: CASTILSGSSYEQYF. In DNA form, the CDR3 reads TGTGCCAGCACCATCCTTAGCGGGAGCTCCTACGAGCAGTACTTC.